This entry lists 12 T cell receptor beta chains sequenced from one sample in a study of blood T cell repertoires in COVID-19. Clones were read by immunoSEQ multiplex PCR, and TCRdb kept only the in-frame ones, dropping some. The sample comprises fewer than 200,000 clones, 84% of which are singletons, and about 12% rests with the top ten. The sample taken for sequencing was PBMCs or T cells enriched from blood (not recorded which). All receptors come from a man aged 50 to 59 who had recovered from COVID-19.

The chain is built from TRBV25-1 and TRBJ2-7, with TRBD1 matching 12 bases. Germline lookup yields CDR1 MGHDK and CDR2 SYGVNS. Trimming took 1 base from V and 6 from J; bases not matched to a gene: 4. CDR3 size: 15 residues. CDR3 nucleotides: TGTGCCAGCAGTGAATGGGGACAGGGGGCTCCCGAGCAGTACTTC. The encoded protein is CASSEWGQGAPEQYF.

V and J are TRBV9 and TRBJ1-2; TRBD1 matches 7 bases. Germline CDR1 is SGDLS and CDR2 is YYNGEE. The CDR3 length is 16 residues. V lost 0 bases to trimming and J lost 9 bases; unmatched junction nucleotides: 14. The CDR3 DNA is TGTGCCAGCAGCGTAGCCCCGGCAGGGGGTACCGCCAGCTACACCTTC. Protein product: CASSVAPAGGTASYTF.

CDR3 loop: CASSPSVPGTEAFF. The CDR3 nucleotides read TGTGCCAGCTCACCATCCGTCCCGGGGACTGAAGCTTTCTTT. V and J are TRBV18 and TRBJ1-1, with D uncertain. The CDR3 consists of 14 residues. V was clipped by 2 bases and J by 5 bases, with 12 bases between them. Germline V gene lookup returns CDR1 KGHSH and CDR2 LQKENI.

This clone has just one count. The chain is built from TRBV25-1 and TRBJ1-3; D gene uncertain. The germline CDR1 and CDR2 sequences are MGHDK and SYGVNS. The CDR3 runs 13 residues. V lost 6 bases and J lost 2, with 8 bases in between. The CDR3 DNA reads TGTGCCAGCAGCGCAAAGCCTGGAAACACCATATATTTT. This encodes CASSAKPGNTIYF.

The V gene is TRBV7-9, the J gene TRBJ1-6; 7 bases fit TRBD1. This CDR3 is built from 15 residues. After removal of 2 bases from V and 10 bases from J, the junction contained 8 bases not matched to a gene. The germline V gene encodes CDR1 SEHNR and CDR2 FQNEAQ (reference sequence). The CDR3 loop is CASSLRRGGYSPLHF. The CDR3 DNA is TGTGCCAGCAGCTTACGGAGAGGGGGCTACTCACCCCTCCACTTT.

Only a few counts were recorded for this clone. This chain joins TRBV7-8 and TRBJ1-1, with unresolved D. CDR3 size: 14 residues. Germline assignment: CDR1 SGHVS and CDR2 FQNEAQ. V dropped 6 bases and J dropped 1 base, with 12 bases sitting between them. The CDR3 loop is CASSRGGSNTEAFF. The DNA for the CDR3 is TGTGCCAGCAGTCGAGGCGGTTCGAACACTGAAGCTTTCTTT.

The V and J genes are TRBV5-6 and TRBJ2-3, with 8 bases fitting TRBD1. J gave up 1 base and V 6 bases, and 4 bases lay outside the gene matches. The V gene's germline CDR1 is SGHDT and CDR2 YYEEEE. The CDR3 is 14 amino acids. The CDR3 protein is CASNRDRRTDTQYF. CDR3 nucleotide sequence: TGTGCCAGCAACCGGGACAGGCGCACAGATACGCAGTATTTT.

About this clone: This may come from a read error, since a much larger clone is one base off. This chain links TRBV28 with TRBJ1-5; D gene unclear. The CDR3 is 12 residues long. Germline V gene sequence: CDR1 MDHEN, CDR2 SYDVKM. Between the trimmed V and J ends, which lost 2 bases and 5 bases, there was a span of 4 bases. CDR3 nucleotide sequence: TGTGCCAGCAGTTTACCGGATCAGCCCCAGCATTTT. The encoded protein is CASSLPDQPQHF.

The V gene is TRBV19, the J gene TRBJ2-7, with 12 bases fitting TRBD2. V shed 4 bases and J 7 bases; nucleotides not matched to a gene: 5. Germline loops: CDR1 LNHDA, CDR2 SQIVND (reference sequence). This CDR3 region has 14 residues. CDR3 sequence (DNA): TGTGCCAGTAGTACAGTCGGACTAGCGGGGGAGCAGTACTTC. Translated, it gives CASSTVGLAGEQYF. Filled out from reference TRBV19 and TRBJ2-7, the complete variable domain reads DGGITQSPKYLFRKEGQNVTLSCEQNLNHDAMYWYRQDPGQGLRLIYYSQIVNDFQKGDIAEGYSVSREKKESFPLTVTSAQKNPTAFYLCASSTVGLAGEQYFGPGTRLTVT.

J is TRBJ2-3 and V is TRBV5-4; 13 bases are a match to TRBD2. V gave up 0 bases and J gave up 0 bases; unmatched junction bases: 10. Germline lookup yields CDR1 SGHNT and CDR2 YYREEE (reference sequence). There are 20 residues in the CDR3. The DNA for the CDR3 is TGTGCCAGCAGCTTGGGACTAGCGGGGGGTTTGCCTCCTAGCACAGATACGCAGTATTTT. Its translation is CASSLGLAGGLPPSTDTQYF.

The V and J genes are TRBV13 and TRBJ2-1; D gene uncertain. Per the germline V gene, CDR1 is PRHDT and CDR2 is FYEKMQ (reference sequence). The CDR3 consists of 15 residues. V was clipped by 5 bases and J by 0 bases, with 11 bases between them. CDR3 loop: CASSLGGSSYNEQFF. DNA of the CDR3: TGTGCCAGCAGCCTCGGTGGTAGCTCCTACAATGAGCAGTTCTTC.

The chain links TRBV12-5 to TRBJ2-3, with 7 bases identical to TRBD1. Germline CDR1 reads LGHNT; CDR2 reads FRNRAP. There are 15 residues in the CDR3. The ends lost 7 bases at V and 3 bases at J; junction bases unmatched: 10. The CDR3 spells CASAPGQEVTDTQYF. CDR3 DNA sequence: TGTGCTAGTGCCCCCGGACAGGAGGTTACAGATACGCAGTATTTT.